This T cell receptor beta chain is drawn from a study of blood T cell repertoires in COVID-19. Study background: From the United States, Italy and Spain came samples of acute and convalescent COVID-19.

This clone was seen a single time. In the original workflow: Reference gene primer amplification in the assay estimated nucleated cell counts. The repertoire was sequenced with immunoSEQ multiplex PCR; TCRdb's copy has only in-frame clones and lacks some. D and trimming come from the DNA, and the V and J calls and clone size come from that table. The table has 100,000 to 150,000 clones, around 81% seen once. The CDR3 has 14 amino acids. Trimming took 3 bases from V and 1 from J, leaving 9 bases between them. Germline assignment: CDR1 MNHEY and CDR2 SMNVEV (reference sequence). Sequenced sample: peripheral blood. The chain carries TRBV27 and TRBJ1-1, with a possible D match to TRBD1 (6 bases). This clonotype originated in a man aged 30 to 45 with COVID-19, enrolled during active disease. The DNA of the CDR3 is TGTGCCAGCAGTTTGACAGGTTCGAACACTGAAGCTTTCTTT. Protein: CASSLTGSNTEAFF.